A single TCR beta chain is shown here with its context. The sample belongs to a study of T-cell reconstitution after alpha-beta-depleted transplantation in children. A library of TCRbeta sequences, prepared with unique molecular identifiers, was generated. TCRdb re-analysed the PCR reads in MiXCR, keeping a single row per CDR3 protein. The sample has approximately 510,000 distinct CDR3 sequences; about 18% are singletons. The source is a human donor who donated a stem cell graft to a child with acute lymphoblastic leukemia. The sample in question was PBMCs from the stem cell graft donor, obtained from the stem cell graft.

DNA for the CDR3: TGTGCCAGCAGTATCGACAGGGGCTCTTCCTACGAGCAGTACTTC. This translates into CASSIDRGSSYEQYF. V usage is TRBV12-3 or TRBV12-4 and J usage is TRBJ2-7; TRBD1 matches 8 bases. Losses at the gene ends were 5 bases for V and 1 base for J; bases not matched to a gene: 7. The CDR3 has 15 residues.